This is a list of T cell receptor beta chains from one sample in a study of beta chain features in type 1 diabetes. The repertoire was sequenced with immunoSEQ multiplex PCR; TCRdb's copy has only in-frame clones and lacks some. In the table there are over 500,000 clones, around a sixth of which are singletons. The sample was naive CD4+ T cells from blood. These receptors came from a man between 18 and 35 years old in good health. Each CDR3 is given with its conserved first and last residue. Each record gives: J gene, clone size, V gene, CDR3 protein. Clone size is shown for a subset of rows, as once, few, many or a class of expanded clone.

>TRBJ1-2|once|TRBV18
CASSPTGGVYGYTF
>TRBJ1-2|.|TRBV6-6
CASSSGGQGVPYGYTF
>TRBJ2-7|.|TRBV4-1
CASSRGQGGHEQYF
>TRBJ2-5|.|TRBV4-2
CASSQYRQEETQYF
>TRBJ1-1|few|TRBV30
CAWTGVTTEAFF
>TRBJ2-3|.|TRBV7-2
CASSLGGLAGPDTQYF
>TRBJ1-6|few|TRBV7-2
CASSLLAGTANSPLHF
>TRBJ2-2|few|TRBV5-6
CASLSWGANTGELFF
>TRBJ2-2|.|TRBV29-1
CSVCIAGRNTGELFF
>TRBJ1-3|few|TRBV7-8
CASSLAELLSGNTIYF
>TRBJ2-3|.|TRBV28
CASRARRSSTDTQYF
>TRBJ1-5|.|TRBV6-1
CASTRPAARGAQHF
>TRBJ2-7|few|TRBV6-5
CASSYRSGYEQYF
>TRBJ2-1|few|TRBV9
CASSRRQSYNEQFF
>TRBJ2-7|few|TRBV9
CASSPPGQGTYEQYF
>TRBJ1-6|few|TRBV7-2
CASSPPDRPSPLHF
>TRBJ2-3|few|TRBV4-1
CASSQDLAGVPTQYF
>TRBJ2-7|few|TRBV18
CASSPQAVTSSYEQYF
>TRBJ1-6|.|TRBV5-1
CASSLRPTGKIESSPLHF
>TRBJ1-1|few|TRBV29-1
CSVARPLNTEAFF
>TRBJ1-2|few|TRBV7-2
CASSPRGRVLEGYTF
>TRBJ2-1|.|TRBV7-7
CASSLGWSDRGHNEQFF
>TRBJ2-7|.|TRBV7-2
CASSFQGFEQYF
>TRBJ1-2|.|TRBV29-1
CSAAQELYGYTF
>TRBJ1-2|.|TRBV5-1
CASSPQGQALGYTF
>TRBJ2-1|few|TRBV5-1
CASSLGGSGNEQFF
>TRBJ1-5|.|TRBV19
CASSTRQGEGNQPQHF
>TRBJ2-4|few|TRBV18
CASSPTGQVFLLAKNIQYF
>TRBJ1-6|few|TRBV4-2
CASSQVQGEAPSPLHF
>TRBJ2-7|few|TRBV6-5
CASSYVRGLQYF
>TRBJ1-1|once|TRBV18
CASSPAVVMNTEAFF
>TRBJ2-1|few|TRBV11-2
CASSFQPQYEQFF
>TRBJ2-5|few|TRBV27
CASRETAQETQYF
>TRBJ2-2|few|TRBV7-3
CASERAGGVTGELFF
>TRBJ1-1|.|TRBV11-1
CASSSRTKMNTEAFF
>TRBJ2-1|.|TRBV7-2
CASSQIMAGYNEQFF
>TRBJ2-3|.|TRBV7-6
CASSSYTGLSSTDTQYF
>TRBJ2-1|.|TRBV7-3
CASSLNYGTEQFF
>TRBJ1-1|.|TRBV27
CASSFLDSGRGEAFF
>TRBJ1-1|few|TRBV6-1
CASSDVTGVTEAFF
>TRBJ2-1|.|TRBV4-3
CASSQAVTGINEQFF
>TRBJ2-7|.|TRBV4-3
CASSQDRGREQYF
>TRBJ2-2|.|TRBV27
CASSLNMSGELFF
>TRBJ2-1|few|TRBV5-1
CASRQGLGYNEQFF
>TRBJ1-5|.|TRBV10-3
CATGQNNQPQHF